This T cell receptor beta chain was identified during a study of technical replicates of blood from a handful of donors. The data were produced by immunoSEQ multiplex PCR, yet TCRdb's version contains in-frame clones alone and is incomplete. The sample includes some 99,000 clones, nearly 97% of them seen just once. The germline V gene has CDR1 SGHNT and CDR2 YENEEA. The CDR3 totals 14 residues. V was pared by 6 bases and J by 5 bases, with 16 bases between. The clonotype was recovered from a human donor in good health. The gene calls are TRBV11-3 and TRBJ1-2; D may be TRBD1 (6 bases). The sequencing sample was made of T cells isolated from PBMCs. Written as DNA, the CDR3 is TGTGCCAGCAGTCCAAGGGGGAGAGGATATGGCTACACCTTC. The encoded protein is CASSPRGRGYGYTF.